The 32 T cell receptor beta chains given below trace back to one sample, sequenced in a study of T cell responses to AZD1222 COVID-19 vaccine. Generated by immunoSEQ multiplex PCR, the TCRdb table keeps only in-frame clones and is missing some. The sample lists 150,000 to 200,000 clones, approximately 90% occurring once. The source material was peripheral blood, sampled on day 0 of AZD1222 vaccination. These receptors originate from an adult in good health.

The CDR3 here is CATRTGYSNQPQHF. CDR3 coding DNA: TGTGCCACCCGGACAGGCTATAGCAATCAGCCCCAGCATTTT. This chain connects TRBV6-5 to TRBJ1-5, with 7 bases identical to TRBD1. The V and J ends lost 10 bases and 0 bases, in that order; junction bases with no gene match: 6. This CDR3 has 14 residues. Germline V gives CDR1 MNHEY, CDR2 SVGAGI.

CDR3 nucleotide sequence: TGTGCCAGCAGTTACTTGGGCAGGGAGGCTGAAGCTTTCTTT. It yields the protein CASSYLGREAEAFF. The chain is built from TRBV6-5 and TRBJ1-1; possible D gene TRBD1, 5 bases. V was pared by 1 base and J by 6 bases, with 12 bases between. CDR3 length equals 14 residues. Germline lookup yields CDR1 MNHEY and CDR2 SVGAGI.

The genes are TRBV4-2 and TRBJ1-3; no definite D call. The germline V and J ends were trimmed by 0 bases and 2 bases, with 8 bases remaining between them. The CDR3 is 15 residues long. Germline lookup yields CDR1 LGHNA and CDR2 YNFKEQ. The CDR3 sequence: CASSQETSAGNTIYF. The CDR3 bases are TGTGCCAGCAGCCAAGAAACGTCCGCTGGAAACACCATATATTTT.

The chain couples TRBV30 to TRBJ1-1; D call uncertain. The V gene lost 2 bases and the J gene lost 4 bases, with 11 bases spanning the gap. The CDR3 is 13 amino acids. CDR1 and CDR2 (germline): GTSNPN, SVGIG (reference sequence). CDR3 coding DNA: TGTGCCTGGAGTAAGTGGGAGAGCACTGAAGCTTTCTTT. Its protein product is CAWSKWESTEAFF.

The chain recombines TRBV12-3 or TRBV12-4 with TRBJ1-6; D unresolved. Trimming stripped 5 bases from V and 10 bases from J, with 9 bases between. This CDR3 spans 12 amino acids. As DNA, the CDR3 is TGTGCCAGCAGTGCGGGCGGCTCACCCCTCCACTTT. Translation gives CASSAGGSPLHF.

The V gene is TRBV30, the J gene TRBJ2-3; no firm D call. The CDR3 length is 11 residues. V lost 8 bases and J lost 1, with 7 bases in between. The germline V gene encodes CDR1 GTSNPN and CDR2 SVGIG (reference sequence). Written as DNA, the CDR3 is TGTGCCCTAGGTGGCACAGATACGCAGTATTTT. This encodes CALGGTDTQYF. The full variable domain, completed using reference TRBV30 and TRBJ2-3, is SQTIHQWPATLVQPVGSPLSLECTVEGTSNPNLYWYRQAAGRGLQLLFYSVGIGQISSEVPQNLSASRPQDRQFILSSKKLLLSDSGFYLCALGGTDTQYFGPGTRLTVL.

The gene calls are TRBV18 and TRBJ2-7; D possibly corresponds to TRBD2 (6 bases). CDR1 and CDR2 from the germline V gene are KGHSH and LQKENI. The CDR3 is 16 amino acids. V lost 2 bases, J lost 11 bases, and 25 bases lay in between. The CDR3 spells CASSPAPGSRGTGEYF. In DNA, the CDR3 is TGTGCCAGCTCACCAGCTCCAGGGTCGAGAGGAACGGGGGAGTACTTC. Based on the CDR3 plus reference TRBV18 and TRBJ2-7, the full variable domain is NAGVMQNPRHLVRRRGQEARLRCSPMKGHSHVYWYRQLPEEGLKFMVYLQKENIIDESGMPKERFSAEFPKEGPSILRIQQVVRGDSAAYFCASSPAPGSRGTGEYFGPGTRLTVT.

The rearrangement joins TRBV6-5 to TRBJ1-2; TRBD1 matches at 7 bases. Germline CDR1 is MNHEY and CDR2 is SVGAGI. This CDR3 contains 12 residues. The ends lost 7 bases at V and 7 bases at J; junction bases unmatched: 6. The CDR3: CASINQGGGYTF. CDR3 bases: TGTGCCAGCATTAATCAGGGGGGTGGCTACACCTTC.

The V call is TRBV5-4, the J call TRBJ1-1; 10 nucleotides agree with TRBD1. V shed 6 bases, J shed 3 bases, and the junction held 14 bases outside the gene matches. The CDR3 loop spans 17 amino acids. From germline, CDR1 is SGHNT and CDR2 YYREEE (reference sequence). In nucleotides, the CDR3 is TGTGCCAGCAAACCGACAGGGGGCGCGGGGTCCCACACTGAAGCTTTCTTT. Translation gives CASKPTGGAGSHTEAFF.

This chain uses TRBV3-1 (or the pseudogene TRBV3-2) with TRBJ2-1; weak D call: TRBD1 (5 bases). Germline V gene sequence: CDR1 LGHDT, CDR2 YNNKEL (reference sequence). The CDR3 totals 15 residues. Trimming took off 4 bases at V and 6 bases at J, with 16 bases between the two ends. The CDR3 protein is CASSRDQGFFNEQFF. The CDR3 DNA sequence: TGTGCCAGCAGCCGAGACCAGGGTTTCTTCAATGAGCAGTTCTTC.

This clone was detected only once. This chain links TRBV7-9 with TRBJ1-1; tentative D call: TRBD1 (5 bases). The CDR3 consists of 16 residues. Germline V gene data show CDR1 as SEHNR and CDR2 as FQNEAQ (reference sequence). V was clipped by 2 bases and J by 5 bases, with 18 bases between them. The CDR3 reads CASSLRGSGSATEAFF. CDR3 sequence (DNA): TGTGCCAGCAGCTTACGGGGCTCCGGCTCAGCGACTGAAGCTTTCTTT.

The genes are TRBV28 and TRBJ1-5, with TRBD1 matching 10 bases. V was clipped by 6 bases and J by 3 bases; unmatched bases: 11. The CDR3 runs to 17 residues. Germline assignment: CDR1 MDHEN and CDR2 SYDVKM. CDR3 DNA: TGTGCCAGCAGCTCCGGGACAGGGGCCACTAACAATCAGCCCCAGCATTTT. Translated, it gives CASSSGTGATNNQPQHF.

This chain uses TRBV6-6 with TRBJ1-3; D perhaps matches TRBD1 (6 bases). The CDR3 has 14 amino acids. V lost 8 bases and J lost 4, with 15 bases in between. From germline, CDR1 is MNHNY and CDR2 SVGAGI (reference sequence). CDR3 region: CASRLGGAGNTIYF. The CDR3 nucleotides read TGTGCCAGCCGCCTCGGGGGGGCGGGAAACACCATATATTTT.

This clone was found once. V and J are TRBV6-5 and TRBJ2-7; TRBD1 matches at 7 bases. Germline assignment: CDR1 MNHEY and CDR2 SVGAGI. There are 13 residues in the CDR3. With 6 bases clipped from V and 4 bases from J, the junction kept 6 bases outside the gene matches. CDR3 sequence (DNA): TGTGCCAGCAGGCCGGGACAGCGATACGAGCAGTACTTC. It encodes CASRPGQRYEQYF.

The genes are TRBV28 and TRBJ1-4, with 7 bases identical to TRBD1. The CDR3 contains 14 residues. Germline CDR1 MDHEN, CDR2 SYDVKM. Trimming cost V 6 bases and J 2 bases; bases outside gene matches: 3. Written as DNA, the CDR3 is TGTGCCAGCAGCCCAGGGGGGACTAATGAAAAACTGTTTTTT. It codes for CASSPGGTNEKLFF.

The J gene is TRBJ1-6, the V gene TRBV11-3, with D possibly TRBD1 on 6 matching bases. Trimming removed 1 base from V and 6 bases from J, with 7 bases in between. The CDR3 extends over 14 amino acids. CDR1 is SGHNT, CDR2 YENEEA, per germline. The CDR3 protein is CASSLAGANSPLHF. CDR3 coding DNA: TGTGCCAGCAGCTTAGCAGGGGCTAATTCACCCCTCCACTTT. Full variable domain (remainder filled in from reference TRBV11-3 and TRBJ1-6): EAGVVQSPRYKIIEKKQPVAFWCNPISGHNTLYWYLQNLGQGPELLIRYENEEAVDDSQLPKDRFSAERLKGVDSTLKIQPAELGDSAVYLCASSLAGANSPLHFGNGTRLTVT.

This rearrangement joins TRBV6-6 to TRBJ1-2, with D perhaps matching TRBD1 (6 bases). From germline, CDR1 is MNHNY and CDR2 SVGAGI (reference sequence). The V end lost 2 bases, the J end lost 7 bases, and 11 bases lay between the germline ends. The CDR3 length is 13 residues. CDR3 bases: TGTGCCAGCAGTTACGAAGGGACAAGTGGCTACACCTTC. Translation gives CASSYEGTSGYTF.

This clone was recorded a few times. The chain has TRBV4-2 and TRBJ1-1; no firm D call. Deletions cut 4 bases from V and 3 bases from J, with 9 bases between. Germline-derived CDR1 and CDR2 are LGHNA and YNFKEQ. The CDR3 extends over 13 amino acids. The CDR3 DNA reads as TGTGCCAGCAGCCGTTGGGGAGACACTGAAGCTTTCTTT. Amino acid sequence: CASSRWGDTEAFF.

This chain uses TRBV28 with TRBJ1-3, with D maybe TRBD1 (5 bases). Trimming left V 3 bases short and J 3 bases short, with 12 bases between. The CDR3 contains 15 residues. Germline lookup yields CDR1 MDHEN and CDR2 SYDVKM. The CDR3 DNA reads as TGTGCCAGCAGTTTGAGAGGGGCTGGTGGAAACACCATATATTTT. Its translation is CASSLRGAGGNTIYF.

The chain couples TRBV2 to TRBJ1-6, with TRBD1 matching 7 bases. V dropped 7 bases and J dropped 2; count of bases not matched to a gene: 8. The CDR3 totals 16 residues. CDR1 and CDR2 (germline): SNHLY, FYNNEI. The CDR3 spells CASTMDRLAYNSPLHF. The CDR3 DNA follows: TGTGCCAGCACTATGGACAGGCTTGCCTATAATTCACCCCTCCACTTT.

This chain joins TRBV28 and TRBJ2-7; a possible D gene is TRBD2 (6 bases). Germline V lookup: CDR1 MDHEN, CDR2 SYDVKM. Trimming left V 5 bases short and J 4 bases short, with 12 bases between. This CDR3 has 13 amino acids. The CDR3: CASSPRRGYEQYF. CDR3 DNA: TGTGCCAGCAGTCCCCGTCGGGGGTACGAGCAGTACTTC.

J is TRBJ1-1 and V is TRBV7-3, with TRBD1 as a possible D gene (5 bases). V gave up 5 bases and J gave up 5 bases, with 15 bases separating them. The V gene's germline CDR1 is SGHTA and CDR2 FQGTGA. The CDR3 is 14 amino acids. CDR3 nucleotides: TGTGCCAGCAGCCCGCTCCTGGGGGGGACTGAAGCTTTCTTT. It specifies CASSPLLGGTEAFF.

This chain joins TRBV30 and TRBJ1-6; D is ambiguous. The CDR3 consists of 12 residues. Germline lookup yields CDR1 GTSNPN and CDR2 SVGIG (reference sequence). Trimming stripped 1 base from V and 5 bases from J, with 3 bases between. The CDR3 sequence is CAWSENNSPLHF. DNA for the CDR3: TGTGCCTGGAGTGAGAATAATTCACCCCTCCACTTT.

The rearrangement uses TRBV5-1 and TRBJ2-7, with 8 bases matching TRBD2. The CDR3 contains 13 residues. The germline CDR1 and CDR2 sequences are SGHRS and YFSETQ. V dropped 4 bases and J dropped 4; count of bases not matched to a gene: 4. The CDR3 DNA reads TGCGCCAGCAGCGGGGGACTAGTTTACGAGCAGTACTTC. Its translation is CASSGGLVYEQYF.

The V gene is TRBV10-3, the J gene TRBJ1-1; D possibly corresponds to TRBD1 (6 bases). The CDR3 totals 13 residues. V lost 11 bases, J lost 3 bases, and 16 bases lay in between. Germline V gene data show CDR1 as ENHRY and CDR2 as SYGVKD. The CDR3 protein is CAGNREGDTEAFF. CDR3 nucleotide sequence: TGTGCCGGAAACAGGGAAGGGGACACTGAAGCTTTCTTT.

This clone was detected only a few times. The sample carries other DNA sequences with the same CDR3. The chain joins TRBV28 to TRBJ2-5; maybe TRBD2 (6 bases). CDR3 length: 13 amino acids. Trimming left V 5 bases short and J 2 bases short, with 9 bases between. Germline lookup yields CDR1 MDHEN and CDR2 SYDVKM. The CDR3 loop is CASSPGLQETQYF. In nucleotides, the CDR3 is TGTGCCAGCAGTCCGGGACTTCAAGAGACCCAGTACTTC.

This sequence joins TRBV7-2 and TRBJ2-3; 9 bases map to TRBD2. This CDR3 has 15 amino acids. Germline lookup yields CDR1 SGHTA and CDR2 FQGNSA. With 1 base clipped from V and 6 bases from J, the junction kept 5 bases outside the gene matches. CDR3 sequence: CASSLVAGGGDTQYF. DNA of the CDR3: TGTGCCAGCAGCTTAGTTGCGGGGGGGGGTGATACGCAGTATTTT.

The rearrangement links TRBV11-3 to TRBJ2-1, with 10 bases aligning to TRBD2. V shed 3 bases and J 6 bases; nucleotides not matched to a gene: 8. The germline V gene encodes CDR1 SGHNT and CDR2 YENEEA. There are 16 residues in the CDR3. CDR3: CASSLASGGRSNEQFF. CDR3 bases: TGTGCCAGCAGCTTGGCTAGCGGGGGACGGAGCAATGAGCAGTTCTTC. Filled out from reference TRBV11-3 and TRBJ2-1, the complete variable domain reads EAGVVQSPRYKIIEKKQPVAFWCNPISGHNTLYWYLQNLGQGPELLIRYENEEAVDDSQLPKDRFSAERLKGVDSTLKIQPAELGDSAVYLCASSLASGGRSNEQFFGPGTRLTVL.

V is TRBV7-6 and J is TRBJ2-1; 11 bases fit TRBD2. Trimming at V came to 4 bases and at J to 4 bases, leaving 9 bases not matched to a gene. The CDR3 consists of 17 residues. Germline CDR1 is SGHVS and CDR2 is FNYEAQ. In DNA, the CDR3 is TGTGCCAGCAGCTCTCGTGCCGGGACTAGCGGATACAATGAGCAGTTCTTC. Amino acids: CASSSRAGTSGYNEQFF.

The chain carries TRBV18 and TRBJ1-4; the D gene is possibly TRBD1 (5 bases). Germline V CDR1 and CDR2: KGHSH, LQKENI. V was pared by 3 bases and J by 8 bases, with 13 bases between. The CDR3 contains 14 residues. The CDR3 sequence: CASSPSQGTEKLFF. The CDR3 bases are TGTGCCAGCTCACCTAGCCAGGGCACCGAAAAACTGTTTTTT.

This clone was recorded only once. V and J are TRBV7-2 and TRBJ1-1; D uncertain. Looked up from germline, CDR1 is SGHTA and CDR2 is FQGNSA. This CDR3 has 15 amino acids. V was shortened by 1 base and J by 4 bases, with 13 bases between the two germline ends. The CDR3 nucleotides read TGTGCCAGCAGCTTAGATAGGGTGCGGACCACTGAAGCTTTCTTT. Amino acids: CASSLDRVRTTEAFF.

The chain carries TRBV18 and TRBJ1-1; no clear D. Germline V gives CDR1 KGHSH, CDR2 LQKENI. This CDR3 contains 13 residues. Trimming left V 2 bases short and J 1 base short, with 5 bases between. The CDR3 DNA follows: TGTGCCAGCTCACCAGGACGGAACACTGAAGCTTTCTTT. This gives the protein CASSPGRNTEAFF. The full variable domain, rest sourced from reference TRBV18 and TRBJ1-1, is NAGVMQNPRHLVRRRGQEARLRCSPMKGHSHVYWYRQLPEEGLKFMVYLQKENIIDESGMPKERFSAEFPKEGPSILRIQQVVRGDSAAYFCASSPGRNTEAFFGQGTRLTVV.